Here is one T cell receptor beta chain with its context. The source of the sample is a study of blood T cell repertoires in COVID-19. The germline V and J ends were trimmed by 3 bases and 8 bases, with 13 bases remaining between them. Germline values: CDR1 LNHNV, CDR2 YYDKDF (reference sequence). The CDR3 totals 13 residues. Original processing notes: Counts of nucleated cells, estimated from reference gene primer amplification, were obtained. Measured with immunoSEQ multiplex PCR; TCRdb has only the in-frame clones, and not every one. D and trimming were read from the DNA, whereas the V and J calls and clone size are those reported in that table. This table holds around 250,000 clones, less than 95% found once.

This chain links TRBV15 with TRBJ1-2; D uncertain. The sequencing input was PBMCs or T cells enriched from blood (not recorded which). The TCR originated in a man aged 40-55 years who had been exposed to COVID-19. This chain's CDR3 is CATSRTGGWGYTF. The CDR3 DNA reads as TGTGCCACCAGCAGGACTGGAGGATGGGGCTACACCTTC.